This passage covers 21 T cell receptor beta chains from one sample sequenced in a study of control samples from healthy donors and cancer patients. TCRdb's copy holds only in-frame clones and misses some; the assay was immunoSEQ multiplex PCR. The sample yields about 140,000 clones, more than 90% seen once. Sequencing used blood. The receptors shown here come from a man aged 25-45 years in good health.

The J gene is TRBJ1-6, the V gene TRBV28, with no clear D. Germline loops: CDR1 MDHEN, CDR2 SYDVKM. V lost 7 bases and J 3 bases, leaving 7 bases between the germline ends. This CDR3 has 13 amino acids. CDR3 protein: CASTADYNSPLHF. The DNA of the CDR3 is TGTGCCAGCACCGCTGACTATAATTCACCCCTCCACTTT.

V gene TRBV28 combines with J gene TRBJ2-1, with 7 positions matching TRBD2. Germline trimming cut 8 bases from V and 4 bases from J; bases unmatched to any gene: 2. This CDR3 spans 12 amino acids. CDR1 and CDR2 from the germline V gene are MDHEN and SYDVKM. The CDR3 region has the DNA TGTGCCAGCGGGACTACTTACAATGAGCAGTTCTTC. Translation gives CASGTTYNEQFF.

The V and J genes are TRBV5-8 and TRBJ1-2, with D uncertain. The CDR3 covers 16 residues. Trimming left V 2 bases short and J 0 bases short, with 14 bases between. The germline V gene encodes CDR1 SGHTS and CDR2 YDEGEE. The CDR3 loop reads CASSFLDLNPNYGYTF. The CDR3 DNA follows: TGTGCCAGCAGCTTCCTCGACCTTAACCCTAACTATGGCTACACCTTC.

The V call is TRBV27, the J call TRBJ2-2; perhaps TRBD1 as D (6 bases). V lost 4 bases to trimming and J lost 4 bases, with 10 bases between them. From germline, CDR1 is MNHEY and CDR2 SMNVEV (reference sequence). CDR3 length: 14 residues. The CDR3 region has the DNA TGTGCCAGCAGTTCTACAGGGTCCACCGGGGAGCTGTTTTTT. It yields the protein CASSSTGSTGELFF.

The V gene is TRBV19, the J gene TRBJ2-3, with 8 bases aligning to TRBD1. The CDR3 runs to 15 residues. CDR1 is LNHDA and CDR2 is SQIVND in the germline V gene (reference sequence). The ends lost 2 bases at V and 6 bases at J; junction bases unmatched: 7. CDR3 coding DNA: TGTGCCAGTAGTATACAGGGGGCGCGGAGGGATACGCAGTATTTT. Translation gives CASSIQGARRDTQYF.

This sequence joins TRBV6-6 and TRBJ2-2, with D unclear. CDR1 and CDR2 (germline): MNHNY, SVGAGI (reference sequence). Trimming removed 7 bases from V and 1 base from J, with 10 bases in between. CDR3 length equals 14 residues. This CDR3 is CASIPPGNTGELFF. CDR3 coding DNA: TGTGCCAGCATCCCTCCCGGGAACACCGGGGAGCTGTTTTTT.

The J gene is TRBJ2-7, the V gene TRBV6-2 or TRBV6-3, with 10 bases lining up with TRBD1. V was clipped by 6 bases and J by 5 bases; unmatched bases: 10. Germline V gives CDR1 MNHEY, CDR2 SVGEGT. The CDR3 loop spans 15 amino acids. The CDR3 DNA sequence: TGTGCCAGCAGATACACAGGGACAGGGGCCCACGAGCAGTACTTC. Amino acids: CASRYTGTGAHEQYF.

The rearrangement uses TRBV6-5 and TRBJ1-6; 8 bases agree with TRBD1. This CDR3 is 14 amino acids long. V gave up 6 bases and J gave up 8 bases; unmatched junction bases: 6. Looked up from germline, CDR1 is MNHEY and CDR2 is SVGAGI. In DNA, the CDR3 is TGTGCCAGCAGCCAGGGGGCTTCGTATTCACCCCTCCACTTT. Amino acids: CASSQGASYSPLHF.

This CDR3 is CASSVKDLYEQYF. CDR3 sequence (DNA): TGTGCCAGCTCAGTCAAGGACCTCTACGAGCAGTACTTC. This chain uses TRBV18 with TRBJ2-7; no clear D. With 5 bases removed from V and 3 bases from J, the gap between germline ends came to 11 bases. Looked up from germline, CDR1 is KGHSH and CDR2 is LQKENI. The CDR3 totals 13 residues.

The chain uses TRBV9 and TRBJ1-2; weak D call: TRBD1 (6 bases). Trimming pared 3 bases from V and 6 bases from J, leaving 15 bases between. In germline, CDR1 is SGDLS, CDR2 YYNGEE. The CDR3 is 14 residues long. As DNA, the CDR3 is TGTGCCAGCAGCGAGACGGGCAGGGGACATGGCTACACCTTC. It translates to CASSETGRGHGYTF.

This clone was counted once. The genes are TRBV7-9 and TRBJ1-2, with D unresolved. Trimming took off 3 bases at V and 4 bases at J, with 12 bases between the two ends. The CDR3 covers 14 residues. The germline V gene has CDR1 SEHNR and CDR2 FQNEAQ (reference sequence). CDR3 amino acids: CASSLALESYGYTF. Here the CDR3 DNA reads TGTGCCAGCAGCTTGGCGCTAGAATCCTATGGCTACACCTTC.

On this clone: This same CDR3 is encoded by further DNA sequences in the sample. The V call is TRBV10-1, the J call TRBJ2-2, with no clear D. The germline V and J ends were trimmed by 0 bases and 5 bases, with 7 bases remaining between them. Germline CDR1 and CDR2: WNHNN and SYGVQD (reference sequence). CDR3 length equals 14 residues. DNA for the CDR3: TGCGCCAGCAGTGAGTCTAGTGTAACCGGGGAGCTGTTTTTT. Amino acids: CASSESSVTGELFF.

This clone turned up a few times. V is TRBV9 and J is TRBJ2-1, with 8 bases identical to TRBD1. Per germline, CDR1 SGDLS and CDR2 YYNGEE. After removal of 0 bases from V and 1 base from J, the junction contained 6 bases not matched to a gene. The CDR3 spans 17 residues. Here the CDR3 reads CASSVDAGGLSYNEQFF. CDR3 sequence (DNA): TGTGCCAGCAGCGTAGATGCAGGGGGCCTTTCCTACAATGAGCAGTTCTTC.

The chain carries TRBV12-5 and TRBJ2-1, with 14 bases identical to TRBD2. This CDR3 spans 16 amino acids. J lost 8 bases, V lost 6 bases, and 9 bases had no gene match. Germline V gene sequence: CDR1 LGHNT, CDR2 FRNRAP. The CDR3 loop is CASGTGLAGGGDEQFF. The DNA for the CDR3 is TGTGCTAGTGGCACCGGACTAGCGGGGGGTGGGGATGAGCAGTTCTTC.

This clone was picked up a small number of times. The chain links TRBV14 to TRBJ1-3; D not certain. The germline V gene encodes CDR1 SGHDN and CDR2 FVKESK. The CDR3 extends over 17 amino acids. Trimming removed 3 bases at V and 0 bases at J, with 15 bases between. In DNA form, the CDR3 reads TGTGCCAGCAGCCAGTATCGACTTGTGTCCTCTGGAAACACCATATATTTT. It translates to CASSQYRLVSSGNTIYF.

The chain recombines TRBV6-5 with TRBJ1-2, with TRBD1 as a possible D gene (5 bases). The V gene's germline CDR1 is MNHEY and CDR2 SVGAGI. V dropped 0 bases and J dropped 7 bases, with 9 bases sitting between them. CDR3 size: 13 residues. The CDR3 region has the DNA TGTGCCAGCAGTTACTCAGGGACGTTTGGCTACACCTTC. Residues: CASSYSGTFGYTF.

V gene TRBV10-1 combines with J gene TRBJ1-2; 7 bases map to TRBD1. In germline, CDR1 is WNHNN, CDR2 SYGVQD (reference sequence). The trim removed 3 bases at V and 7 bases at J, leaving 5 bases unmatched. The CDR3 sequence is 13 residues long. CDR3 protein: CASSEGTEGGYTF. The CDR3 DNA sequence: TGCGCCAGCAGTGAAGGGACAGAAGGTGGCTACACCTTC.

The chain recombines TRBV19 with TRBJ1-1, with 10 bases aligning to TRBD1. From germline, CDR1 is LNHDA and CDR2 SQIVND (reference sequence). The V and J ends lost 5 bases and 7 bases, in that order; junction bases with no gene match: 4. The CDR3 has 13 amino acids. CDR3 in amino acids: CASSWDRGVEAFF. The CDR3 region has the DNA TGTGCCAGTAGTTGGGACAGGGGCGTTGAAGCTTTCTTT.

V and J are TRBV3-1 (or the pseudogene TRBV3-2) and TRBJ2-7; D possibly matches TRBD1 or TRBD2 (5 bases each). V lost 6 bases and J lost 2, with 8 bases in between. Germline CDR1 LGHDT, CDR2 YNNKEL (reference sequence). The CDR3 extends over 12 amino acids. CDR3 DNA sequence: TGTGCCAGCAGAAGGGGACCCTACGAGCAGTACTTC. Translated: CASRRGPYEQYF.

The chain couples TRBV12-3 or TRBV12-4 to TRBJ2-3, with D tentatively TRBD2 (6 bases). Trimming removed 5 bases from V and 2 bases from J, with 8 bases in between. This CDR3 has 13 residues. The CDR3 bases are TGTGCCAGCAGTGGGGACTCCACAGATACGCAGTATTTT. This encodes CASSGDSTDTQYF.

The chain is built from TRBV6-5 and TRBJ1-1; D might be TRBD1 (5 bases). This CDR3 has 15 residues. V dropped 0 bases and J dropped 6 bases, with 14 bases sitting between them. Germline lookup yields CDR1 MNHEY and CDR2 SVGAGI. CDR3 in amino acids: CASSYSPGGDAEAFF. The DNA for the CDR3 is TGTGCCAGCAGTTACTCCCCCGGGGGGGACGCTGAAGCTTTCTTT.